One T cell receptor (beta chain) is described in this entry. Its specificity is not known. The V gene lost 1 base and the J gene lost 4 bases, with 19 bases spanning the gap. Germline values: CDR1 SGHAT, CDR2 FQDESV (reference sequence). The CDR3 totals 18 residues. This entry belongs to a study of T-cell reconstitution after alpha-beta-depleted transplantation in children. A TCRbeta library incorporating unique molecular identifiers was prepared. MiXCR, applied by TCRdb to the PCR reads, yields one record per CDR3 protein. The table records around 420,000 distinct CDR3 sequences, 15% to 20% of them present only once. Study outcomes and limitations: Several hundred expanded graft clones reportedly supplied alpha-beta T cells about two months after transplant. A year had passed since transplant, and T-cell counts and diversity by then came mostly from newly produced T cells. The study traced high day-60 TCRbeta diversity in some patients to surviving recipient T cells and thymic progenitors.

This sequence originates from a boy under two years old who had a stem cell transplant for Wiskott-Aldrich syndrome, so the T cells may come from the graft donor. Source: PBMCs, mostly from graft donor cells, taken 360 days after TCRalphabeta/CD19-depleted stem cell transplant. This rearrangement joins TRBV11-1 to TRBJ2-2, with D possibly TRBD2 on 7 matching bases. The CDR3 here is CASSLGRGLLAVTGELFF. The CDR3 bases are TGTGCCAGCAGCTTAGGACGGGGGCTGCTAGCGGTCACCGGGGAGCTGTTTTTT.